The rows below give T cell receptor beta chains drawn from one sample of a study. TCRdb reprocessed the RT-PCR reads with MiXCR, giving one entry per CDR3 protein. The sample lists about 700,000 distinct CDR3 sequences, approximately 15% occurring once. Source material: memory CD4+ T cells from blood. The receptors stem from a female donor in good health, serving as a healthy control. Both conserved end residues are part of each CDR3. The order of the fields is D gene, clone size, V gene, J gene, CDR3 protein, CDR3 DNA. The D gene is left open where the match is weak. Where a row states a size, it is once, few, many or the class of an expanded clone; other rows omit it.

TRBD1,few,TRBV28,TRBJ2-7,CASSSWGGQGIYEQYF,TGTGCCAGCAGTTCATGGGGGGGACAGGGGATATACGAGCAGTACTTC
TRBD2,NA,TRBV20-1,TRBJ2-7,CSARDLRGTSGNYEQYF,TGCAGTGCTAGAGATTTGAGGGGGACTAGCGGGAATTACGAGCAGTACTTC
NA,many,TRBV29-1,TRBJ1-1,CSVEGQVTEAFF,TGCAGCGTTGAAGGACAGGTAACCGAAGCTTTCTTT
TRBD1,NA,TRBV20-1,TRBJ1-4,CSARGTGVEKLFF,TGCAGTGCTAGGGGGACAGGGGTGGAAAAACTGTTTTTT
TRBD1,NA,TRBV7-2,TRBJ1-2,CASSLPDPGTGSGYTF,TGTGCCAGCAGCTTACCCGACCCCGGGACAGGGAGCGGCTACACCTTC
TRBD1,many,TRBV27,TRBJ2-7,CASTRGGQGAYEQYF,TGTGCCAGCACCCGGGGGGGACAGGGGGCTTACGAGCAGTACTTC
TRBD1,NA,TRBV11-2,TRBJ2-1,CASSFNRGPYNEQFF,TGTGCCAGCAGCTTTAACAGGGGGCCCTACAATGAGCAGTTCTTC
NA,NA,TRBV5-5,TRBJ1-5,CASSFGRDNQPQHF,TGTGCCAGCAGCTTTGGTCGGGACAATCAGCCCCAGCATTTT
TRBD1,many,TRBV20-1,TRBJ1-6,CSARTGALYNSPLHF,TGCAGTGCTAGGACAGGGGCTCTCTATAATTCACCCCTCCACTTT
TRBD1,NA,TRBV7-3,TRBJ2-7,CASSKQGAGSSYEQYF,TGTGCCAGCAGCAAACAGGGGGCAGGCAGCTCCTACGAGCAGTACTTC
NA,few,TRBV7-9,TRBJ2-5,CASSPGTASQETQYF,TGTGCCAGCAGCCCCGGGACCGCCTCCCAAGAGACCCAGTACTTC
TRBD2,few,TRBV19,TRBJ2-1,CASSGALAGGNEQFF,TGTGCCAGTAGCGGAGCCCTAGCGGGAGGGAATGAGCAGTTCTTC
NA,many,TRBV6-2/TRBV6-3,TRBJ2-1,CASTHLTVLSYNEQFF,TGTGCCAGCACCCACTTGACCGTCCTCTCCTACAATGAGCAGTTCTTC
TRBD1,many,TRBV24-1,TRBJ1-2,CATTTQGVQGGYTF,TGTGCCACCACGACCCAGGGGGTTCAAGGCGGCTACACCTTC
NA,many,TRBV5-6,TRBJ1-2,CASSLQVYGYTF,TGTGCCAGCAGCTTGCAGGTCTATGGCTACACCTTC
NA,many,TRBV12-3/TRBV12-4,TRBJ2-3,CASSFLSGRADTQYF,TGTGCCAGCAGTTTCCTGTCGGGACGGGCAGATACGCAGTATTTT